These T cell receptor beta chains were read from a single sample in a study of cytomegalovirus exposure and HLA in healthy donors. The repertoire was sequenced with immunoSEQ multiplex PCR; TCRdb's copy has only in-frame clones and lacks some. Here the sample spans roughly 120,000 clones, roughly 79% being singletons. Sequenced material: PBMCs. The receptor set was obtained from a woman between 45 and 60 years old in good health and CMV-seropositive. CDR3s include the opening cysteine and the closing phenylalanine or tryptophan. A D gene is named only where the DNA matches it firmly. Some rows mark clone size as missing; the rest say once, few, many or name a class of expanded clone.

CDR3aa: CASSIDRDYGYTF
CDR3nt: TGTGCCAGCAGCATCGACAGGGACTATGGCTACACCTTC
v_gene: TRBV7-9
j_gene: TRBJ1-2
d_gene: TRBD1
abundance: few

CDR3aa: CASSPGRNNSPLHF
CDR3nt: TGTGCCAGTAGCCCGGGGAGAAATAATTCACCCCTCCACTTT
v_gene: TRBV19
j_gene: TRBJ1-6
d_gene: .
abundance: few

CDR3aa: CASSQVPGTYEQYF
CDR3nt: TGTGCCAGCAGCCAAGTACCAGGGACCTACGAGCAGTACTTC
v_gene: TRBV4-2
j_gene: TRBJ2-7
d_gene: .
abundance: .

CDR3aa: CASSLGQKTYNSPLHF
CDR3nt: TGTGCCAGTAGTTTAGGACAAAAAACCTATAATTCACCCCTCCACTTT
v_gene: TRBV19
j_gene: TRBJ1-6
d_gene: .
abundance: .

CDR3aa: CASKPGWGTNNNEQFF
CDR3nt: TGCGCCAGCAAGCCGGGATGGGGGACTAACAACAATGAGCAGTTCTTC
v_gene: TRBV5-1
j_gene: TRBJ2-1
d_gene: TRBD2
abundance: .

CDR3aa: CASSLGLAAGENEQFF
CDR3nt: TGTGCCAGCAGCTTAGGACTAGCGGCCGGGGAGAATGAGCAGTTCTTC
v_gene: TRBV7-2
j_gene: TRBJ2-1
d_gene: TRBD2
abundance: .

CDR3aa: CASSPGQSSYNEQFF
CDR3nt: TGTGCCAGCTCCCCTGGACAAAGCTCCTACAATGAGCAGTTCTTC
v_gene: TRBV18
j_gene: TRBJ2-1
d_gene: .
abundance: .

CDR3aa: CASSVASLYNEQFF
CDR3nt: TGTGCCAGCAGCGTAGCAAGCCTCTACAATGAGCAGTTCTTC
v_gene: TRBV9
j_gene: TRBJ2-1
d_gene: .
abundance: .

CDR3aa: CASSEEGRQPQHF
CDR3nt: TGTGCCAGCAGTGAAGAGGGGAGGCAGCCCCAGCATTTT
v_gene: TRBV2
j_gene: TRBJ1-5
d_gene: .
abundance: .

CDR3aa: CASSLRPDSNEQYF
CDR3nt: TGCGCCAGCAGCTTGCGCCCCGACAGCAACGAGCAGTACTTC
v_gene: TRBV5-1
j_gene: TRBJ2-7
d_gene: .
abundance: .

CDR3aa: CASSLLTGNQPQHF
CDR3nt: TGTGCCAGCAGCTTACTAACAGGCAATCAGCCCCAGCATTTT
v_gene: TRBV7-2
j_gene: TRBJ1-5
d_gene: .
abundance: .

CDR3aa: CASSVEGRAGTDTQYF
CDR3nt: TGTGCCAGCAGCGTAGAAGGGAGAGCGGGCACAGATACGCAGTATTTT
v_gene: TRBV9
j_gene: TRBJ2-3
d_gene: .
abundance: .

CDR3aa: CASSEDWTGETQYF
CDR3nt: TGTGCCAGCAGTGAGGACTGGACGGGGGAGACCCAGTACTTC
v_gene: TRBV6-1
j_gene: TRBJ2-5
d_gene: .
abundance: .

CDR3aa: CASGRDRGYNEQFF
CDR3nt: TGCGCCAGCGGCCGGGACAGGGGATACAATGAGCAGTTCTTC
v_gene: TRBV5-1
j_gene: TRBJ2-1
d_gene: TRBD1
abundance: .

CDR3aa: CASSLAGALYEQYF
CDR3nt: TGTGCCAGCAGTTTAGCGGGGGCGTTGTACGAGCAGTACTTC
v_gene: TRBV27
j_gene: TRBJ2-7
d_gene: .
abundance: .

CDR3aa: CASSLARQENTGELFF
CDR3nt: TGTGCCAGCAGCTTAGCCCGGCAGGAGAACACCGGGGAGCTGTTTTTT
v_gene: TRBV7-9
j_gene: TRBJ2-2
d_gene: .
abundance: .

CDR3aa: CSVGPMAVGELFF
CDR3nt: TGCAGCGTTGGGCCCATGGCAGTCGGGGAGCTGTTTTTT
v_gene: TRBV29-1
j_gene: TRBJ2-2
d_gene: .
abundance: .

CDR3aa: CASSVEGANTGELFF
CDR3nt: TGTGCCAGCAGTGTAGAGGGGGCCAACACCGGGGAGCTGTTTTTT
v_gene: TRBV2
j_gene: TRBJ2-2
d_gene: TRBD1
abundance: few

CDR3aa: CASSIRTANTEAFF
CDR3nt: TGTGCCAGTAGTATCCGGACAGCGAACACTGAAGCTTTCTTT
v_gene: TRBV19
j_gene: TRBJ1-1
d_gene: .
abundance: few

CDR3aa: CASRPWVLGEKLFF
CDR3nt: TGTGCCAGCAGGCCCTGGGTCCTAGGTGAAAAACTGTTTTTT
v_gene: TRBV27
j_gene: TRBJ1-4
d_gene: .
abundance: .

CDR3aa: CASSLGTRGTEAFF
CDR3nt: TGCGCCAGCAGCTTGGGAACCCGGGGCACTGAAGCTTTCTTT
v_gene: TRBV5-1
j_gene: TRBJ1-1
d_gene: .
abundance: .

CDR3aa: CASSDETGAYEQYF
CDR3nt: TGTGCCAGCAGTGATGAGACAGGAGCCTACGAGCAGTACTTC
v_gene: TRBV2
j_gene: TRBJ2-7
d_gene: .
abundance: .

CDR3aa: CASSLGGGTDEQYF
CDR3nt: TGTGCCAGCAGCCTCGGGGGGGGAACGGACGAGCAGTACTTC
v_gene: TRBV9
j_gene: TRBJ2-7
d_gene: TRBD2
abundance: .

CDR3aa: CASSSLKLYNEQFF
CDR3nt: TGTGCCAGCAGCTCCCTCAAACTCTACAATGAGCAGTTCTTC
v_gene: TRBV5-4
j_gene: TRBJ2-1
d_gene: .
abundance: .

CDR3aa: CASREQFEKLFF
CDR3nt: TGTGCCAGCAGGGAACAGTTTGAAAAACTGTTTTTT
v_gene: TRBV6-6
j_gene: TRBJ1-4
d_gene: .
abundance: .

CDR3aa: CATLRGSSSGNTIYF
CDR3nt: TGCGCCACCTTAAGGGGCTCATCCTCTGGAAACACCATATATTTT
v_gene: TRBV10-2
j_gene: TRBJ1-3
d_gene: .
abundance: .

CDR3aa: CASREQLNQPQHF
CDR3nt: TGTGCCAGCAGGGAACAGTTGAATCAGCCCCAGCATTTT
v_gene: TRBV2
j_gene: TRBJ1-5
d_gene: .
abundance: few

CDR3aa: CASSSRTGAGETQYF
CDR3nt: TGTGCCAGCAGCTCGCGGACAGGGGCGGGAGAGACCCAGTACTTC
v_gene: TRBV5-6
j_gene: TRBJ2-5
d_gene: TRBD1
abundance: .

CDR3aa: CASSSLGQREQYF
CDR3nt: TGTGCCAGCAGCTCCCTGGGACAAAGAGAGCAGTACTTC
v_gene: TRBV5-6
j_gene: TRBJ2-7
d_gene: .
abundance: .

CDR3aa: CAISENEATIYF
CDR3nt: TGTGCCATCAGTGAGAACGAGGCAACCATATATTTT
v_gene: TRBV10-3
j_gene: TRBJ1-3
d_gene: .
abundance: few

CDR3aa: CASSIGLTGELFF
CDR3nt: TGTGCCAGTAGTATTGGGCTGACCGGGGAGCTGTTTTTT
v_gene: TRBV19
j_gene: TRBJ2-2
d_gene: .
abundance: .

CDR3aa: CASSPSGGAADTQYF
CDR3nt: TGTGCCAGCAGCCCCAGCGGGGGGGCCGCAGATACGCAGTATTTT
v_gene: TRBV7-2
j_gene: TRBJ2-3
d_gene: TRBD2
abundance: once

CDR3aa: CASSQSDRSSSGYTF
CDR3nt: TGTGCCAGCAGCCAATCGGATAGGAGCAGTTCTGGCTACACCTTC
v_gene: TRBV16
j_gene: TRBJ1-2
d_gene: .
abundance: few

CDR3aa: CASSRTGTTEQYF
CDR3nt: TGCGCCAGCAGCAGGACAGGGACGACCGAGCAGTACTTC
v_gene: TRBV5-1
j_gene: TRBJ2-7
d_gene: TRBD1
abundance: .

CDR3aa: CASTPGGSGNEQFF
CDR3nt: TGTGCCAGCACCCCGGGCGGGAGTGGCAATGAGCAGTTCTTC
v_gene: TRBV7-2
j_gene: TRBJ2-1
d_gene: TRBD2
abundance: .

CDR3aa: CASSLGTSNEKLFF
CDR3nt: TGCGCCAGCAGCCTCGGGACAAGCAATGAAAAACTGTTTTTT
v_gene: TRBV5-1
j_gene: TRBJ1-4
d_gene: .
abundance: .

CDR3aa: CASSLISRDTVPLSGNTIYF
CDR3nt: TGCGCCAGCAGCTTGATAAGCCGGGACACCGTCCCGCTCTCTGGAAACACCATATATTTT
v_gene: TRBV5-1
j_gene: TRBJ1-3
d_gene: .
abundance: .

CDR3aa: CASSAETGAKEQYF
CDR3nt: TGTGCCAGCTCAGCAGAAACAGGGGCTAAAGAGCAGTACTTC
v_gene: TRBV18
j_gene: TRBJ2-7
d_gene: TRBD1
abundance: .

CDR3aa: CASSYWTGGAGNTIYF
CDR3nt: TGCGCCAGCAGCTATTGGACAGGGGGCGCAGGAAACACCATATATTTT
v_gene: TRBV5-1
j_gene: TRBJ1-3
d_gene: TRBD1
abundance: few

CDR3aa: CASSSSLLQETQYF
CDR3nt: TGCGCCAGCAGCTCGTCACTCTTACAAGAGACCCAGTACTTC
v_gene: TRBV5-1
j_gene: TRBJ2-5
d_gene: .
abundance: .

CDR3aa: CASSPSGIADTQYF
CDR3nt: TGTGCCAGCAGCCCTAGCGGGATAGCAGATACGCAGTATTTT
v_gene: TRBV25-1
j_gene: TRBJ2-3
d_gene: TRBD2
abundance: .

CDR3aa: CASSAGVADTQYF
CDR3nt: TGTGCCAGCAGTGCCGGGGTAGCAGATACGCAGTATTTT
v_gene: TRBV25-1
j_gene: TRBJ2-3
d_gene: .
abundance: .

CDR3aa: CASSPGLGPQETQYF
CDR3nt: TGTGCCAGCTCACCAGGACTCGGGCCTCAAGAGACCCAGTACTTC
v_gene: TRBV18
j_gene: TRBJ2-5
d_gene: .
abundance: .

CDR3aa: CASSGSGSYYEQYF
CDR3nt: TGTGCCAGCAGTGGTAGCGGGAGTTACTACGAGCAGTACTTC
v_gene: TRBV25-1
j_gene: TRBJ2-7
d_gene: TRBD2
abundance: .

CDR3aa: CASSLTGGGDTQYF
CDR3nt: TGTGCCAGTAGTTTGACAGGGGGCGGTGATACGCAGTATTTT
v_gene: TRBV19
j_gene: TRBJ2-3
d_gene: TRBD1
abundance: .

CDR3aa: CASSIDAGAVTEAFF
CDR3nt: TGTGCCAGTAGTATAGATGCGGGGGCTGTCACTGAAGCTTTCTTT
v_gene: TRBV19
j_gene: TRBJ1-1
d_gene: .
abundance: few

CDR3aa: CASSLGRLAGNTGELFF
CDR3nt: TGTGCCAGCAGCTTGGGGCGCCTAGCGGGGAACACCGGGGAGCTGTTTTTT
v_gene: TRBV5-4
j_gene: TRBJ2-2
d_gene: TRBD2
abundance: .

CDR3aa: CASSLYGQGSGNTIYF
CDR3nt: TGTGCCAGCAGCTTATACGGACAGGGGTCCGGAAACACCATATATTTT
v_gene: TRBV7-9
j_gene: TRBJ1-3
d_gene: TRBD1
abundance: .

CDR3aa: CASSFLGQGSYEQYF
CDR3nt: TGTGCCAGCAGCTTCCTCGGACAGGGCTCCTACGAGCAGTACTTC
v_gene: TRBV7-2
j_gene: TRBJ2-7
d_gene: TRBD1
abundance: .

CDR3aa: CAGTGRGSNEKLFF
CDR3nt: TGTGCCGGGACAGGGAGAGGTTCTAATGAAAAACTGTTTTTT
v_gene: TRBV6-1
j_gene: TRBJ1-4
d_gene: TRBD1
abundance: .

CDR3aa: CASSLGTPNYGYTF
CDR3nt: TGTGCCAGCAGCTTAGGTACACCTAACTATGGCTACACCTTC
v_gene: TRBV7-2
j_gene: TRBJ1-2
d_gene: .
abundance: .

CDR3aa: CASSGSARREQYF
CDR3nt: TGTGCCAGCAGCGGCAGCGCCCGTCGCGAGCAGTACTTC
v_gene: TRBV11-2
j_gene: TRBJ2-7
d_gene: .
abundance: .

CDR3aa: CASSPAGMNTEAFF
CDR3nt: TGTGCCAGCAGCCCTGCAGGGATGAACACTGAAGCTTTCTTT
v_gene: TRBV9
j_gene: TRBJ1-1
d_gene: .
abundance: .

CDR3aa: CASASFGGTEAFF
CDR3nt: TGTGCCAGCGCCTCGTTCGGGGGGACTGAAGCTTTCTTT
v_gene: TRBV7-9
j_gene: TRBJ1-1
d_gene: .
abundance: .

CDR3aa: CASSPQRGGSYEQYF
CDR3nt: TGTGCCAGCAGCCCACAGCGGGGGGGATCCTACGAGCAGTACTTC
v_gene: TRBV4-2
j_gene: TRBJ2-7
d_gene: TRBD2
abundance: .

CDR3aa: CASSLSGLGNTIYF
CDR3nt: TGTGCCAGCAGCTTATCAGGGTTAGGAAACACCATATATTTT
v_gene: TRBV7-8
j_gene: TRBJ1-3
d_gene: .
abundance: .

CDR3aa: CASSFDGVRWFF
CDR3nt: TGTGCCAGCAGCTTCGACGGGGTTCGGTGGTTCTTC
v_gene: TRBV11-2
j_gene: TRBJ2-1
d_gene: .
abundance: .